This T cell receptor beta chain came from a study of shared clonotypes between healthy human individuals. Donors, healthy HIV-negative adults, lacked recent acute infections or vaccinations. The authors' processing: ImmunoSEQ yielded junction-only sequences lacking quality scores, so filtering differed. The repertoire was sequenced with immunoSEQ multiplex PCR; TCRdb's copy has only in-frame clones and lacks some. V and J calls and clone size follow that table, whereas D and trimming were derived from the DNA. Of a few hundred thousand clones in the sample, approximately 79% are singletons; the top ten hold over 9.5%. Trimming took 6 bases from V and 7 from J; bases not matched to a gene: 5. Germline V gene data show CDR1 as MNHNS and CDR2 as SASEGT. CDR3 size: 14 residues.

The sequence was obtained from a woman in her thirties or forties in good health. Some clones in this sample may be carry-over from other donors' samples. Sequenced: PBMCs. This chain links TRBV6-1 with TRBJ1-4; 10 bases match TRBD1. The CDR3 bases are TGTGCCAGCAGAGACAGGGGGCGAGGTGAAAAACTGTTTTTT. Residues: CASRDRGRGEKLFF.